These T cell receptor beta chains were read from a single sample in a study of T cells in Graves' hyperthyroidism and ophthalmopathy. TCRdb processed the multiplex PCR reads anew with MiXCR; each CDR3 protein has one entry. Among around 660,000 distinct CDR3 sequences listed, 45% were seen once. The sample taken for sequencing was peripheral blood or thyroid tissue (not recorded which). All receptors derive from an adult man with Graves' disease, either hyperthyroidism or ophthalmopathy (not recorded which). CDR3s include the opening cysteine and the closing phenylalanine or tryptophan. D genes are given only for firm matches. Some rows mark clone size as missing; the rest say once, few, many or name a class of expanded clone.

d_gene	abundance	v_gene	j_gene	CDR3aa	CDR3nt
NA	few	TRBV19	TRBJ1-1	CASIGSTEAFF	TGTGCCAGTATTGGATCCACTGAAGCTTTCTTT
TRBD1	NA	TRBV29-1	TRBJ1-1	CSVKDRLTEAFF	TGCAGCGTTAAGGACAGGCTAACTGAAGCTTTCTTT
NA	few	TRBV6-5	TRBJ1-2	CASSYGRIGGYGYTF	TGTGCCAGCAGTTACGGCCGAATAGGAGGCTATGGCTACACCTTC
NA	NA	TRBV6-4	TRBJ2-2	CASSDESRELFF	TGTGCCAGCAGTGACGAATCCAGGGAGCTGTTTTTT
TRBD1	NA	TRBV20-1	TRBJ1-4	CSARDGTGVNEKLFF	TGCAGTGCTAGAGATGGGACAGGGGTTAATGAAAAACTGTTTTTT
NA	once	TRBV29-1	TRBJ1-2	CSVDTGASYDGYTF	TGCAGCGTTGACACCGGGGCAAGTTACGATGGCTACACCTTC
NA	NA	TRBV20-1	TRBJ1-1	CSATRNTEAFF	TGCAGTGCAACCAGGAACACTGAAGCTTTCTTT
NA	NA	TRBV7-9	TRBJ1-2	CASSFSGGTGYTF	TGTGCCAGCAGCTTTTCAGGCGGGACCGGCTACACCTTC
NA	few	TRBV7-2	TRBJ1-2	CASSSGQYRDGYTF	TGTGCCAGCAGCTCAGGACAGTATAGAGATGGCTACACCTTC
NA	NA	TRBV7-7	TRBJ2-5	CAGSLGGRETRYF	TGTGCTGGCAGCTTAGGAGGGAGAGAGACCCGGTACTTC
NA	NA	TRBV7-9	TRBJ1-1	CASSLALALNTEAFF	TGTGCCAGCAGCTTAGCGTTGGCCTTGAACACTGAAGCTTTCTTT
NA	few	TRBV5-1	TRBJ1-2	CASSGGTGLGNYGYTF	TGCGCCAGCAGCGGAGGAACGGGTCTGGGTAACTATGGCTACACCTTC
NA	many	TRBV7-9	TRBJ1-5	CASSFQNQPQHF	TGTGCCAGCAGCTTCCAGAATCAGCCCCAGCATTTT
TRBD2	NA	TRBV7-2	TRBJ2-7	CASSQVASGNNEQYF	TGTGCCAGCAGCCAGGTGGCTAGCGGGAACAATGAGCAGTACTTC
NA	NA	TRBV7-3	TRBJ2-7	CASSPGPRGDYEQYF	TGTGCCAGCAGCCCAGGGCCCAGGGGGGACTACGAGCAGTACTTC
NA	NA	TRBV10-3	TRBJ2-7	CATLGQFYEQYF	TGTGCCACCCTCGGACAGTTCTACGAGCAGTACTTC
NA	NA	TRBV9	TRBJ2-5	CASSVAGVEGQQETQYF	TGTGCCAGCAGCGTAGCAGGGGTAGAGGGGCAGCAAGAGACCCAGTACTTC
NA	NA	TRBV10-3	TRBJ1-4	CAISVGGNTEKLFF	TGTGCCATCAGTGTGGGGGGGAACACTGAAAAACTGTTTTTT
TRBD1	NA	TRBV29-1	TRBJ1-1	CRPTGGPSDTEAFF	TGCAGGCCCACAGGGGGCCCGTCGGACACTGAAGCTTTCTTT
NA	NA	TRBV7-8	TRBJ1-2	CASREPNRNYGYTF	TGTGCCAGCAGGGAACCGAACCGGAACTATGGCTACACCTTC
NA	NA	TRBV6-5	TRBJ1-1	CASSSPGRRTEAFF	TGTGCCAGCAGTTCACCCGGGCGTAGAACTGAAGCTTTCTTT
TRBD1	few	TRBV19	TRBJ1-2	CASMGQGFLYGYTF	TGTGCCAGTATGGGACAGGGGTTTCTCTATGGCTACACCTTC
TRBD1	many	TRBV15	TRBJ1-2	CATSRSDRENGYTF	TGTGCCACCAGCCGGTCGGACAGGGAAAATGGCTACACCTTC
NA	many	TRBV25-1	TRBJ1-1	CASRTGYTEAFF	TGTGCCAGCAGGACAGGTTACACTGAAGCTTTCTTT
NA	NA	TRBV10-2	TRBJ1-6	CASSESGTPLHF	TGCGCCAGCAGTGAGTCGGGTACACCCCTCCACTTT
NA	NA	TRBV6-5	TRBJ1-5	CASSYGFGHSNQPQHF	TGTGCCAGCAGTTACGGATTTGGACATAGCAATCAGCCCCAGCATTTT
TRBD1	many	TRBV2	TRBJ1-5	CASSDQGASNQPQHF	TGTGCCAGCAGTGATCAGGGGGCAAGCAATCAGCCCCAGCATTTT
NA	few	TRBV5-1	TRBJ2-7	CASSDQGSSYEQYF	TGTGCCAGCAGCGATCAGGGATCCTCCTACGAGCAGTACTTC
NA	NA	TRBV10-3	TRBJ1-2	CAISEAAGNYGYTF	TGTGCCATCAGTGAGGCCGCGGGTAACTATGGCTACACCTTC
NA	many	TRBV15	TRBJ1-4	CATGGVPGKLFF	TGTGCCACGGGTGGGGTACCCGGAAAACTGTTTTTT
NA	few	TRBV6-1	TRBJ2-6	CASSSPWQPGANVLTF	TGTGCCAGCAGTTCTCCCTGGCAGCCTGGGGCCAACGTCCTGACTTTC
TRBD1	many	TRBV6-5	TRBJ1-1	CASSKTGGNTEAFF	TGTGCCAGCAGCAAGACAGGGGGGAACACTGAAGCTTTCTTT
TRBD2	NA	TRBV11-2	TRBJ2-2	CASSLATSGWNTGELSW	TGTGCCAGCAGCTTAGCTACTAGCGGGTGGAACACCGGGGAGCTGTCTTGG
TRBD2	NA	TRBV25-1	TRBJ2-7	CASSASSGSNEQYF	TGTGCCAGCAGTGCGTCTAGCGGGAGTAACGAGCAGTACTTC
NA	NA	TRBV5-1	TRBJ1-5	CASSLGGSSQPQHF	TGCGCCAGCAGCTTGGGTGGGTCCTCTCAGCCCCAGCATTTT
TRBD2	NA	TRBV7-9	TRBJ2-7	CASSTGTSGSGAYEQYF	TGCGCCAGCAGCACAGGGACTAGCGGGAGCGGCGCCTACGAGCAGTACTTC
NA	NA	TRBV6-6	TRBJ1-2	CASSTGNYYGYTF	TGTGCCAGCAGTACGGGAAATTACTATGGCTACACCTTC
TRBD1	many	TRBV10-3	TRBJ1-1	CAISNRGQMVTEAFF	TGTGCCATCAGTAACAGGGGGCAGATGGTCACTGAAGCTTTCTTT
NA	few	TRBV28	TRBJ1-5	CASMSAWHQPQHF	TGTGCCAGCATGTCCGCGTGGCATCAGCCCCAGCATTTT
TRBD1	NA	TRBV24-1	TRBJ1-4	CATSETGQGREKLFF	TGTGCCACCAGTGAGACAGGGCAAGGACGCGAAAAACTGTTTTTT
NA	NA	TRBV24-1	TRBJ1-5	CATATSQGAYSNQPQHF	TGTGCCACCGCCACGTCGCAGGGAGCGTATAGCAATCAGCCCCAGCATTTT
NA	few	TRBV12-3/TRBV12-4	TRBJ1-1	CASTLGGNEAFF	TGTGCCAGCACCCTAGGGGGGAATGAAGCTTTCTTT
NA	once	TRBV9	TRBJ1-1	CASSKREELNTEAFF	TGTGCCAGCAGCAAACGGGAAGAATTGAACACTGAAGCTTTCTTT
NA	many	TRBV25-1	TRBJ2-6	CASSEYGGPDPSSGANVLTF	TGTGCCAGCAGTGAATACGGGGGTCCCGACCCTAGCTCTGGGGCCAACGTCCTGACTTTC
TRBD1	NA	TRBV5-1	TRBJ1-2	CASSLQGTATFYGGYTF	TGCGCCAGCAGCCTACAGGGGACAGCTACGTTCTATGGCGGCTACACCTTC
NA	NA	TRBV10-3	TRBJ1-1	CAIRPTVQNTEAFF	TGTGCCATCAGACCGACAGTCCAGAACACTGAAGCTTTCTTT
TRBD1	few	TRBV5-1	TRBJ1-2	CASSFGQAKIDGYTF	TGCGCCAGCAGCTTTGGACAGGCGAAGATCGATGGCTACACCTTC
TRBD1	few	TRBV9	TRBJ1-5	CASSSTGGADQPQHF	TGTGCCAGCAGCTCCACAGGGGGCGCCGATCAGCCCCAGCATTTT
NA	NA	TRBV29-1	TRBJ2-6	CSVDREGTEAF	TGCAGCGTTGACAGGGAAGGCACTGAAGCTTTC